A single sample is the source of the 23 T cell receptor beta chains below, sequenced in a study of T cells after yellow fever vaccination. TCRdb re-called the 5' RACE reads through MiXCR, storing one row per CDR3 protein. This sample has some 160,000 distinct CDR3 sequences, with roughly a tenth found just once. Sample: CD8+ T cells sorted from PBMCs, taken 45 days after the yellow fever booster vaccination. The source is a man aged 18-30 years who received the YFV17D yellow fever vaccine.

This sequence joins TRBV12-3 or TRBV12-4 and TRBJ2-1, with 8 bases lining up with TRBD1. The CDR3 covers 17 residues. V lost 6 bases and J lost 0; bases outside the gene matches: 10. The CDR3 reads CASSPTLDRGSYNEQFF. In DNA, the CDR3 is TGTGCCAGCAGCCCTACCCTAGACAGGGGCTCCTACAATGAGCAGTTCTTC.

The genes are TRBV25-1 and TRBJ2-3; D may be TRBD1 or TRBD2 (5 bases each). The CDR3 is made up of 14 amino acids. CDR1 MGHDK and CDR2 SYGVNS come from the germline V gene. V dropped 8 bases and J dropped 0 bases, with 12 bases sitting between them. CDR3 amino acids: CASGDGRSTDTQYF. The CDR3 coding sequence is TGTGCCAGCGGGGACGGAAGAAGCACAGATACGCAGTATTTT. The complete variable domain, with remaining parts taken from reference TRBV25-1 and TRBJ2-3, reads EADIYQTPRYLVIGTGKKITLECSQTMGHDKMYWYQQDPGMELHLIHYSYGVNSTEKGDLSSESTVSRIRTEHFPLTLESARPSHTSQYLCASGDGRSTDTQYFGPGTRLTVL.

This clonotype was observed at least ten times. CDR3 region: CASSSSGGIRDYGYTF. The CDR3 DNA follows: TGCGCCAGCAGCTCATCCGGGGGAATCAGGGACTATGGCTACACCTTC. The chain recombines TRBV5-1 with TRBJ1-2, with D possibly being TRBD1 (5 bases). The CDR3 extends over 16 amino acids. Between the trimmed V and J ends, which lost 3 bases and 3 bases, there was a span of 18 bases. Germline CDR1 and CDR2: SGHRS and YFSETQ.

This clonotype has at least ten counts. The chain couples TRBV15 to TRBJ2-1; no clear D. The V and J ends lost 0 bases and 3 bases respectively, with 6 bases between them. The CDR3 length is 14 residues. Germline CDR1 and CDR2: LNHNV and YYDKDF (reference sequence). The CDR3 protein is CATSRDLVYNEQFF. CDR3 DNA sequence: TGTGCCACCAGCAGAGATTTAGTCTACAATGAGCAGTTCTTC.

There are a few counts of this clonotype. The genes are TRBV6-6 and TRBJ1-1, with D uncertain. CDR3 length: 14 residues. V lost 0 bases to trimming and J lost 5 bases, with 10 bases between them. Germline V gives CDR1 MNHNY, CDR2 SVGAGI (reference sequence). The DNA of the CDR3 is TGTGCCAGCAGTTACTCGATCCAATATACTGAAGCTTTCTTT. The encoded protein is CASSYSIQYTEAFF.

This clonotype was seen only a few times. The chain's CDR3 is CASSQRLQGGDYGYTF. CDR3 nucleotides: TGCGCCAGCAGCCAACGATTACAGGGGGGGGACTATGGCTACACCTTC. This chain joins TRBV4-3 and TRBJ1-2; TRBD1 matches at 8 bases. The CDR3 runs 16 residues. Germline loops: CDR1 LGHNA, CDR2 YSLEER. V gave up 2 bases and J gave up 3 bases; unmatched junction bases: 8.

J is TRBJ2-1 and V is TRBV18; TRBD1 matches at 9 bases. The CDR3 runs 16 residues. CDR1 and CDR2 from the germline V gene are KGHSH and LQKENI. Trimming cost V 3 bases and J 3 bases; bases outside gene matches: 6. As DNA, the CDR3 is TGTGCCAGCTCACCGCCGGGACAGGGCAACTACAATGAGCAGTTCTTC. It is translated as CASSPPGQGNYNEQFF.

This clonotype was recorded a few times. The chain uses TRBV6-2 or TRBV6-3 and TRBJ1-1, with D hard to call. Trimming took 6 bases from V and 0 from J, leaving 14 bases between them. Germline lookup yields CDR1 MNHEY and CDR2 SVGEGT. This CDR3 spans 15 amino acids. The DNA of the CDR3 is TGTGCCAGCAGCGAGAATACTGGTCTGAACACTGAAGCTTTCTTT. Amino acid sequence: CASSENTGLNTEAFF.

The rearrangement uses TRBV29-1 and TRBJ2-1, with unresolved D. The CDR3 is 14 amino acids. V gave up 3 bases and J gave up 2 bases, with 11 bases separating them. Germline CDR1 reads SQVTM; CDR2 reads ANQGSEA. DNA for the CDR3: TGCAGCGTTGAGCTAACCTCCACCTACAATGAGCAGTTCTTC. This encodes CSVELTSTYNEQFF.

The chain is built from TRBV4-3 and TRBJ1-1; TRBD1 is a possible D gene (5 bases). CDR1 LGHNA and CDR2 YSLEER come from the germline V gene. Trimming stripped 0 bases from V and 5 bases from J, with 16 bases between. This CDR3 comprises 16 residues. CDR3 sequence: CASSQDWRGDRTEAFF. The DNA for the CDR3 is TGCGCCAGCAGCCAAGATTGGCGGGGGGATCGAACTGAAGCTTTCTTT.

CDR3 coding DNA: TGTGCCAGCAGGGTCCCGGGACAGGGGGCGGCTGAAGCTTTCTTT. Translating gives CASRVPGQGAAEAFF. This chain uses TRBV2 with TRBJ1-1, with TRBD1 identical over 12 bases. Trimming removed 6 bases from V and 6 bases from J; junction bases left unmatched: 8. The germline V gene has CDR1 SNHLY and CDR2 FYNNEI. This CDR3 comprises 15 residues.

This chain uses TRBV4-2 with TRBJ1-2; D is undetermined. Germline assignment: CDR1 LGHNA and CDR2 YNFKEQ. The CDR3 loop spans 15 amino acids. The V gene lost 4 bases and the J gene lost 0 bases, with 12 bases spanning the gap. As DNA, the CDR3 is TGTGCCAGCAGCCCCCGGGATTTCTCTAACTATGGCTACACCTTC. Its protein product is CASSPRDFSNYGYTF.

This rearrangement joins TRBV6-5 to TRBJ1-1; no reliable D call. Between the trimmed V and J ends, which lost 0 bases and 8 bases, there was a span of 13 bases. The CDR3 spans 14 residues. Germline V CDR1 and CDR2: MNHEY, SVGAGI. The chain's CDR3 is CASSYSSSNPEAFF. CDR3 nucleotides: TGTGCCAGCAGTTACTCGAGCAGTAACCCCGAAGCTTTCTTT.

This clonotype was seen more than once but under ten times. Here the CDR3 DNA reads TGCAGTGCTGCTGACAGGGATCAAGAGACCCAGTACTTC. Translation: CSAADRDQETQYF. This chain joins TRBV20-1 and TRBJ2-5; 7 bases are shared with TRBD1. CDR1 and CDR2 from the germline V gene are DFQATT and SNEGSKA (reference sequence). CDR3 size: 13 residues. J lost 2 bases, V lost 5 bases, and 5 bases had no gene match.

The table lists this clonotype with a few counts. This chain links TRBV15 with TRBJ2-5; D perhaps matches TRBD1 (7 bases). V gave up 5 bases and J gave up 5 bases, with 18 bases separating them. Germline V gene data show CDR1 as LNHNV and CDR2 as YYDKDF (reference sequence). The CDR3 extends over 15 amino acids. DNA of the CDR3: TGTGCCACCAGCTTTCAGCCGACAGGGAGGGAGACCCAGTACTTC. Encoded protein: CATSFQPTGRETQYF.

This clonotype was counted many times. The genes are TRBV3-1 and TRBJ2-1, with D perhaps matching TRBD1 (5 bases). V dropped 1 base and J dropped 1 base, with 8 bases sitting between them. Germline-derived CDR1 and CDR2 are LGHDT and YNNKEL (reference sequence). The length of the CDR3 is 15 residues. The CDR3 loop reads CASSQVQVSYNEQFF. In DNA form, the CDR3 reads TGTGCCAGCAGCCAAGTACAGGTGTCCTACAATGAGCAGTTCTTC.

This clonotype has ten or more counts. This chain connects TRBV4-1 to TRBJ1-1; D is uncertain. V was trimmed by 3 bases and J by 0 bases, leaving 8 bases between them. This CDR3 is built from 14 residues. Germline lookup yields CDR1 MGHRA and CDR2 YSYEKL. CDR3 sequence reads: CASSHPGLNTEAFF. CDR3 DNA sequence: TGCGCCAGCAGCCACCCCGGCCTGAACACTGAAGCTTTCTTT.

The chain couples TRBV19 to TRBJ2-3; D is unresolved. Germline V gives CDR1 LNHDA, CDR2 SQIVND (reference sequence). CDR3 length equals 14 residues. V was cut by 1 base and J by 4 bases, with 9 bases left in between. Written as DNA, the CDR3 is TGTGCCAGTAGTATAGTCGGTTTGGCAGATACGCAGTATTTT. Protein product: CASSIVGLADTQYF. The entire variable domain, with the rest obtained from reference TRBV19 and TRBJ2-3, is as follows: DGGITQSPKYLFRKEGQNVTLSCEQNLNHDAMYWYRQDPGQGLRLIYYSQIVNDFQKGDIAEGYSVSREKKESFPLTVTSAQKNPTAFYLCASSIVGLADTQYFGPGTRLTVL.

This clonotype was counted a few times. The gene calls are TRBV6-2 or TRBV6-3 and TRBJ2-7; D uncertain. The CDR3 contains 13 residues. Trimming stripped 0 bases from V and 5 bases from J, with 8 bases between. Germline V gene sequence: CDR1 MNHEY, CDR2 SVGEGT. CDR3 in DNA: TGTGCCAGCAGTTACTCGAATCGTAACGAGCAGTACGTC. Residues: CASSYSNRNEQYV.

This clonotype was counted between two and nine times. J is TRBJ2-1 and V is TRBV4-3; no firm D call. The CDR3 runs 14 residues. Germline CDR1 LGHNA, CDR2 YSLEER. Trimming pared 1 base from V and 4 bases from J, leaving 8 bases between. The CDR3 loop is CASSQGSLYNEQFF. In DNA, the CDR3 is TGCGCCAGCAGCCAAGGAAGTCTTTACAATGAGCAGTTCTTC.

This clonotype was observed many times. The V gene is TRBV5-1, the J gene TRBJ1-2, with 10 bases that match TRBD1. V gave up 4 bases and J gave up 8 bases; unmatched junction bases: 11. This CDR3 contains 15 residues. The germline V gene has CDR1 SGHRS and CDR2 YFSETQ. The CDR3 here is CASSRLTGTGEGYTF. CDR3 in DNA: TGCGCCAGCAGCCGACTAACCGGGACAGGGGAAGGCTACACCTTC.

The chain couples TRBV5-4 to TRBJ1-1; D perhaps matches TRBD1 (5 bases). Trimming stripped 4 bases from V and 7 bases from J, with 20 bases between. Per germline, CDR1 SGHNT and CDR2 YYREEE (reference sequence). The CDR3 totals 15 residues. The CDR3 nucleotides read TGTGCCAGCAGCCCCACATGGGGGTCAGCTCTTGAAGCTTTCTTT. As protein: CASSPTWGSALEAFF.

This clonotype was observed a handful of times. This chain uses TRBV7-8 with TRBJ2-1; TRBD2 matches at 8 bases. Germline V gives CDR1 SGHVS, CDR2 FQNEAQ. V was pared by 1 base and J by 7 bases, with 12 bases of the junction left unmatched. This CDR3 contains 17 residues. The CDR3 protein is CASSLGPSAGGLNEQFF. Written as DNA, the CDR3 is TGTGCCAGCAGCTTAGGACCCTCGGCGGGGGGCTTAAATGAGCAGTTCTTC.